Included here is one T cell receptor beta chain sequence, with context. CDR1 is SEHNR and CDR2 is FQNEAQ in the germline V gene (reference sequence). V lost 4 bases, J lost 5 bases, and 15 bases lay in between. The length of the CDR3 is 14 residues. Only in-frame clones appear in the TCRdb table, and some are missing; sequencing was by immunoSEQ multiplex PCR. This table holds some 240,000 clones, roughly 76% found once. Followed over time, Seattle patients had been enrolled while infection was active. This sample is part of a study of blood T cell repertoires in COVID-19. Study summary: Collection of acute and convalescent COVID-19 samples took place in the United States, Italy and Spain.

Sequenced sample: peripheral blood. The chain links TRBV7-9 to TRBJ2-7; D unresolved. The TCR originated in a woman of 80 years or more with COVID-19, enrolled during active disease. Here the CDR3 reads CASSSSGSSNEQYF. The DNA of the CDR3 is TGTGCCAGCAGCTCCTCCGGGTCGTCCAACGAGCAGTACTTC.